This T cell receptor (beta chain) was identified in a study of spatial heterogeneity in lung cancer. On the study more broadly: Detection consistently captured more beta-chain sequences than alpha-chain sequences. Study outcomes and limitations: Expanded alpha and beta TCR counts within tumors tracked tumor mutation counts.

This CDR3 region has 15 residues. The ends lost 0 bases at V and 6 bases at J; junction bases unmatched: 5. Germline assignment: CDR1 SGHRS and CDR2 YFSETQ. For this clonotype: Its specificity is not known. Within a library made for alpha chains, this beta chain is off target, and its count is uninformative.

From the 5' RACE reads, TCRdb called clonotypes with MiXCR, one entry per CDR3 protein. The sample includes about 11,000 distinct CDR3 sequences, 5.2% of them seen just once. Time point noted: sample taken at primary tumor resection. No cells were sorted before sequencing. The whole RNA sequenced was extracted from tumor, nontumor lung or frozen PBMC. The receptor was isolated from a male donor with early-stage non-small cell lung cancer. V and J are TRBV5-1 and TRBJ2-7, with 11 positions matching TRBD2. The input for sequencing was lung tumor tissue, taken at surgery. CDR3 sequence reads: CASSLEPTSGSEQYF. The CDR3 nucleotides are TGCGCCAGCAGCTTGGAACCCACTAGCGGGAGCGAGCAGTACTTC.